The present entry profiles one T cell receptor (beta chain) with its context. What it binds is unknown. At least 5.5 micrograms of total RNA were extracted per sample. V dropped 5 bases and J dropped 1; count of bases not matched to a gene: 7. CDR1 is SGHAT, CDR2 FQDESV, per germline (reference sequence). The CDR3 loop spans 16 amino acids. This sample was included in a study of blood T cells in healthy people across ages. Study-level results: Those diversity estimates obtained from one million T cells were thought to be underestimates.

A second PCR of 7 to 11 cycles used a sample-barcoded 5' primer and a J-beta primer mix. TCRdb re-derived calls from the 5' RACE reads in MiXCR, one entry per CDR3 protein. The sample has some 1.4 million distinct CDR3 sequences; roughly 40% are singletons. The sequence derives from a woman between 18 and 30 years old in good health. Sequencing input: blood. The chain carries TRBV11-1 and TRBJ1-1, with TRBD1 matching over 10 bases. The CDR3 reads CASSPRTGGANTEAFF. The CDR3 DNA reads TGTGCCAGCAGCCCGAGGACAGGGGGAGCGAACACTGAAGCTTTCTTT.